This T cell receptor (beta chain) was captured by sequencing in a study of read filtering for tumor transcriptome and immune sequencing. Study-wide background: Among patients, around 18 were male and more than 13 female, aged 47 to 80 (mean around 68). R-ISS stage counts were roughly eight for I, about 16 for II, six or seven for III. Transcriptome libraries were built from DNase-treated RNA. Study-wide points: Single-read clonotypes: roughly four fifths of IR-seq clonotypes (roughly 3.5% of reads), about 75% of RNA-seq clonotypes (around 45% of reads).

This clonotype was seen at least ten times. Its antigen is not identified. This library used around 400 ng RNA and molecular barcoded adaptors spanning alpha/delta and beta/gamma chains. TCRdb used MiXCR to reprocess the reads, holding one entry per CDR3 protein. This repertoire shows more than 100,000 distinct CDR3 sequences, under 15% found once; its top ten account for approximately 11%. This CDR3 region has 12 residues. The germline V gene encodes CDR1 DFQATT and CDR2 SNEGSKA (reference sequence). J gave up 6 bases and V 3 bases, and 4 bases lay outside the gene matches. The sequence was obtained from a donor at least 40 years old with multiple myeloma. Sample: a population of CD138-negative cells sorted from bone marrow. The chain recombines TRBV20-1 with TRBJ2-7; 8 bases map to TRBD1. CDR3 sequence (DNA): TGCAGTGCTAGTACAGGGGGGCGCGAGCAGTACTTC. The encoded protein is CSASTGGREQYF.